This TCR beta chain was identified during a study of blood T cell repertoires in COVID-19. Across the whole study: The origin of the acute and convalescent COVID-19 samples was the United States, Italy and Spain. T cells, B-cell-depleted T cells, or PBMCs supplied cDNA or gDNA.

Germline V gene data show CDR1 as SGHDT and CDR2 as YYEEEE. The CDR3 consists of 13 residues. The germline V and J ends were trimmed by 3 bases and 5 bases, with 12 bases remaining between them. In the original analysis: Amplification of reference gene primers was used by the study to estimate nucleated cell counts. Some clones are missing from TCRdb's copy, which holds only in-frame ones; the method was immunoSEQ multiplex PCR. D and trimming come from the DNA, and the V and J calls and clone size come from that table. This table holds approximately 160,000 clones, just over 85% found once. Material: peripheral blood. This TCR derives from a middle-aged man with active or convalescent COVID-19. The chain couples TRBV5-6 to TRBJ2-7; D is possibly TRBD2 (6 bases). The CDR3, as DNA: TGTGCCAGCAGCTCGACTAGACCCGACGAGCAGTACTTC. Protein: CASSSTRPDEQYF. Supplemented by reference TRBV5-6 and TRBJ2-7, the full variable domain reads DAGVTQSPTHLIKTRGQQVTLRCSPKSGHDTVSWYQQALGQGPQFIFQYYEEEERQRGNFPDRFSGHQFPNYSSELNVNALLLGDSALYLCASSSTRPDEQYFGPGTRLTVT.